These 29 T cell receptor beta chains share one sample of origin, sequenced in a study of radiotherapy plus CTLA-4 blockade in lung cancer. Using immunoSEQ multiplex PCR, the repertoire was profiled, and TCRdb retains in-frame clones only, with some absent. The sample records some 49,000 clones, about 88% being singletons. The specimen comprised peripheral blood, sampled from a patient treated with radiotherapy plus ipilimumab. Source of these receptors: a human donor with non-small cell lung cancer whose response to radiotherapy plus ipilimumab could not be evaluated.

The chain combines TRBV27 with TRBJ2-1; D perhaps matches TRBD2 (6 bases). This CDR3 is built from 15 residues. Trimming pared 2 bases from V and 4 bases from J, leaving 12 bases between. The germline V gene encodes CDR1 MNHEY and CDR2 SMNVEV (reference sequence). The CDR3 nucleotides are TGTGCCAGCAGTTTAAGGGAGGTTGGGTACAATGAGCAGTTCTTC. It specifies CASSLREVGYNEQFF.

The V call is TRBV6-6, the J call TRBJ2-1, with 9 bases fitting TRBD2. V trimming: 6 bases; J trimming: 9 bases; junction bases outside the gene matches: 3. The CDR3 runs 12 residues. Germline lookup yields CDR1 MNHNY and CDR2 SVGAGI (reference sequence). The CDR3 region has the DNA TGTGCCAGCAGGACGACTAGCGGTGAGCAGTTCTTC. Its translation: CASRTTSGEQFF.

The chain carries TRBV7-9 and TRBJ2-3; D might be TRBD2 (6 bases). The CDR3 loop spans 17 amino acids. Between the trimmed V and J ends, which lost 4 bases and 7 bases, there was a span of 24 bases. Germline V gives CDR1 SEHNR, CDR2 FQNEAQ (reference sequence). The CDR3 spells CASSSRGGRAPSYTQYF. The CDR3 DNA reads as TGTGCCAGCAGCTCTAGGGGAGGAAGGGCGCCTTCATATACGCAGTATTTT.

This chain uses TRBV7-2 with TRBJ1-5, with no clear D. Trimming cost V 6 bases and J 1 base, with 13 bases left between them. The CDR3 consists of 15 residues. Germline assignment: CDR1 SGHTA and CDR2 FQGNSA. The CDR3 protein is CASRQSSSSNQPQHF. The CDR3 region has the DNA TGTGCCAGCAGGCAAAGTTCGAGCAGCAATCAGCCCCAGCATTTT.

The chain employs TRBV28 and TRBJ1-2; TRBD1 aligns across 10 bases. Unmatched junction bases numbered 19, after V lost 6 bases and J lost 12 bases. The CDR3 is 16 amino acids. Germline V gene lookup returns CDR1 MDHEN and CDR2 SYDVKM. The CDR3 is CASREDPGQGPPRHTF. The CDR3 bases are TGTGCCAGCAGGGAAGACCCGGGACAGGGGCCTCCTAGGCACACCTTC.

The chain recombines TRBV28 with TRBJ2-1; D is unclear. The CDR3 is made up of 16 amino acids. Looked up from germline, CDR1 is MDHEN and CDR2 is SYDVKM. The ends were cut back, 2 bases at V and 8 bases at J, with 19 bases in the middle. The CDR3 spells CASSLMAALGRDEQFF. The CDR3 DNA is TGTGCCAGCAGTTTAATGGCCGCTCTAGGTAGAGATGAGCAGTTCTTC.

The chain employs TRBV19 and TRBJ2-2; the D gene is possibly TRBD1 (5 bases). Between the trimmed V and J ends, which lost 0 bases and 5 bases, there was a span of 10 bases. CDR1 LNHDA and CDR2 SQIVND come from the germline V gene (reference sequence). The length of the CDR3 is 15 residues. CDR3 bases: TGTGCCAGTAGTATAGACCAACCAGGGACCGGGGAGCTGTTTTTT. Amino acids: CASSIDQPGTGELFF.

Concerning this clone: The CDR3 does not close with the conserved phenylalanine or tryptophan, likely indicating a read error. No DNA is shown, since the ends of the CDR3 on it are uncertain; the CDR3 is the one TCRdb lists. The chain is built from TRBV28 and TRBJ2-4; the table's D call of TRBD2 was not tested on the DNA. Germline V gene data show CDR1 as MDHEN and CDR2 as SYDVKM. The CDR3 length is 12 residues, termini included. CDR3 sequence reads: CASSLNPGPLFR.

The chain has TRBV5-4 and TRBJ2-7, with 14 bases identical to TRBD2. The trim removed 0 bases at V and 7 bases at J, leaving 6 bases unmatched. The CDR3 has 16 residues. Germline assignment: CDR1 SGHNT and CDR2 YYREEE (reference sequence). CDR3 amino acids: CASSLGTSGRSREQYF. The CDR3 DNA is TGTGCCAGCAGCTTGGGGACTAGCGGGAGGTCGAGGGAGCAGTACTTC.

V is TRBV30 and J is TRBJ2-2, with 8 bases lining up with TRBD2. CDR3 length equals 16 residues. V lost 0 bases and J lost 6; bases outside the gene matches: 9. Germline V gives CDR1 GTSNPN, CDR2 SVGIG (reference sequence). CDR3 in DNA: TGTGCCTGGAGTGTTGAATGGCTAGCGGGTTCCGGGGAGCTGTTTTTT. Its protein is CAWSVEWLAGSGELFF.

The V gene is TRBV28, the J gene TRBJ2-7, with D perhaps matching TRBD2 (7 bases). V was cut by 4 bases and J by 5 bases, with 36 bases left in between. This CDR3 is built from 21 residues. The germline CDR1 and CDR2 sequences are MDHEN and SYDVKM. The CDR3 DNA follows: TGTGCCAGCAGTTGGGGGGGACAAAGAGGGCCCCCGACCGGCTCTCTGCACGAGCAGTACTTC. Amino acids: CASSWGGQRGPPTGSLHEQYF.

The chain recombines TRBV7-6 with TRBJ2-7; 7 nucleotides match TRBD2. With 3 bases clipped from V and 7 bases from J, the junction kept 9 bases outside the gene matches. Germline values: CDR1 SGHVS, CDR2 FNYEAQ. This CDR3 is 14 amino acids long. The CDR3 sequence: CASSFLGEGGEQYF. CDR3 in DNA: TGTGCCAGCAGCTTTTTGGGGGAGGGCGGGGAGCAGTACTTC. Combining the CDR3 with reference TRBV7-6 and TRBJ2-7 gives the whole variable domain GAGVSQSPRYKVTKRGQDVALRCDPISGHVSLYWYRQALGQGPEFLTYFNYEAQQDKSGLPNDRFSAERPEGSISTLTIQRTEQRDSAMYRCASSFLGEGGEQYFGPGTRLTVT.

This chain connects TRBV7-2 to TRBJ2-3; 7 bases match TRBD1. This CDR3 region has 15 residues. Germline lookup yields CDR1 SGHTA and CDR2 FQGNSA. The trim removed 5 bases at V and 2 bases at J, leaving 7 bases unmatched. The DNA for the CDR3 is TGTGCCAGCAGCGAACAGGGGTTCCCCACAGATACGCAGTATTTT. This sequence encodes CASSEQGFPTDTQYF.

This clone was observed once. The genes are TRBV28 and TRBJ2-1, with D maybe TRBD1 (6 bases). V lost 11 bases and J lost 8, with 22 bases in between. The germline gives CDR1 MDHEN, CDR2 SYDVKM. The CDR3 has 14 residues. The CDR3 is CAVGGPRGLYEQFF. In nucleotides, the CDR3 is TGTGCCGTTGGGGGCCCGAGGGGTCTATATGAGCAGTTCTTC.

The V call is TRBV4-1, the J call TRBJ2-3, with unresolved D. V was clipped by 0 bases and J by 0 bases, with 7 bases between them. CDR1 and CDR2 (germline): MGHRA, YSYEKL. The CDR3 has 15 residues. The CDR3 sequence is CASSQDRASTDTQYF. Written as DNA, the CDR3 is TGCGCCAGCAGCCAAGACAGAGCGAGCACAGATACGCAGTATTTT.

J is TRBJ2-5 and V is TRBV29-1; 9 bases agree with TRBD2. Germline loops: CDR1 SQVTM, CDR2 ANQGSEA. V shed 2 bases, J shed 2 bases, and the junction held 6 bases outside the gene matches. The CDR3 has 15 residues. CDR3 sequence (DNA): TGCAGCGTTGAATGGCTAGCGGGGTATCAAGAGACCCAGTACTTC. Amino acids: CSVEWLAGYQETQYF.

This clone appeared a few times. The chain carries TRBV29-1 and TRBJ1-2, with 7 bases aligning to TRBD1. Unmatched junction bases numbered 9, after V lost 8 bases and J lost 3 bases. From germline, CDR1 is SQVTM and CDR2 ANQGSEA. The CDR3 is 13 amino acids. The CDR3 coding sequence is TGCAGCTCCAGTCTCAGGGGGGACTATGGCTACACCTTC. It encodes CSSSLRGDYGYTF.

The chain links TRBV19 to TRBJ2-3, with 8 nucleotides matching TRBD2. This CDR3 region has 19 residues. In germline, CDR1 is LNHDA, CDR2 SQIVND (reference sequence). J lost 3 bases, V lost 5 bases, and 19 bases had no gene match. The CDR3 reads CASSPILPPWREVTDTQYF. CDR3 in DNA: TGTGCCAGTAGTCCCATCCTTCCCCCTTGGCGGGAGGTGACAGATACGCAGTATTTT.

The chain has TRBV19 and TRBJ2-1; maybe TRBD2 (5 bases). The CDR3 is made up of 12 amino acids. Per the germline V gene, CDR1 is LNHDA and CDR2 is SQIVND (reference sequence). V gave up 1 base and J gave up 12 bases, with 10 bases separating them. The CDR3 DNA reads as TGTGCCAGTAGTATAGCCGGGGATTGGCAGTTCTTC. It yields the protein CASSIAGDWQFF. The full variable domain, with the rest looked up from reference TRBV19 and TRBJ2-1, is DGGITQSPKYLFRKEGQNVTLSCEQNLNHDAMYWYRQDPGQGLRLIYYSQIVNDFQKGDIAEGYSVSREKKESFPLTVTSAQKNPTAFYLCASSIAGDWQFFGPGTRLTVL.

In nucleotides, the CDR3 is TGTGCCAGTAGTATGAGGTCGGGGGGCGGGAGTTCCACAGATACGCAGTATTTT. Translated: CASSMRSGGGSSTDTQYF. This sequence joins TRBV19 and TRBJ2-3, with D possibly being TRBD2 (7 bases). CDR1 and CDR2 (germline): LNHDA, SQIVND (reference sequence). The CDR3 is 18 residues long. With 3 bases removed from V and 2 bases from J, the gap between germline ends came to 21 bases.

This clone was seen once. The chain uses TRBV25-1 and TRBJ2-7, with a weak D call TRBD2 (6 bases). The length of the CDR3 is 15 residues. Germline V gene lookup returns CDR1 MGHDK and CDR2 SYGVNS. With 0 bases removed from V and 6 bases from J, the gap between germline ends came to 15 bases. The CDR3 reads CASSEYAGYGREQYF. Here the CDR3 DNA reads TGTGCCAGCAGTGAATATGCGGGGTACGGTCGCGAGCAGTACTTC.

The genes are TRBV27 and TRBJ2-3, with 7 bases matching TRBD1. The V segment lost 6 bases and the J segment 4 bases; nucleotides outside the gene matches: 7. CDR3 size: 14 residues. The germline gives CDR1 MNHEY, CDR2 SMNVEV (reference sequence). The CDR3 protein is CASRRQGRADTQYF. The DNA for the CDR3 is TGTGCCAGCAGAAGACAGGGCAGGGCAGATACGCAGTATTTT.

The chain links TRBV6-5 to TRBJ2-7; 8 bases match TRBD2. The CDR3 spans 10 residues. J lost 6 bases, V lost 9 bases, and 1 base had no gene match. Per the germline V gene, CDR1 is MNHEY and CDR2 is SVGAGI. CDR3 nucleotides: TGTGCCAGTCGGGGGGGCGAGCAGTACTTC. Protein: CASRGGEQYF.

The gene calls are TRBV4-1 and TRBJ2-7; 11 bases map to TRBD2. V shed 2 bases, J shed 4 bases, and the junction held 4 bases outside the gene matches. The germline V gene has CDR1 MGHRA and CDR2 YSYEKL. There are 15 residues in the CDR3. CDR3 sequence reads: CASSQTSGSLYEQYF. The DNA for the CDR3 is TGCGCCAGCAGCCAAACTAGCGGGAGTTTATACGAGCAGTACTTC.

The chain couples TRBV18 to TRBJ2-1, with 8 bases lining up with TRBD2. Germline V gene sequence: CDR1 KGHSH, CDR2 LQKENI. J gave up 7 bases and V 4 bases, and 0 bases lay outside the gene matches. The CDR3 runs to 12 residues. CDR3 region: CASSLAGNEQFF. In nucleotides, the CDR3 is TGTGCCAGCTCACTAGCGGGGAATGAGCAGTTCTTC.

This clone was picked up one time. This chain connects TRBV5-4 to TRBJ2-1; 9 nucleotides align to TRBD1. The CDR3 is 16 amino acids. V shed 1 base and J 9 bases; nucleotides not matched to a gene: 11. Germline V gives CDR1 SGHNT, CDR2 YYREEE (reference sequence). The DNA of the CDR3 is TGTGCCAGCAGCTTGAGGCAACAGGGGGCGAATGGTGAGCAGTTCTTC. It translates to CASSLRQQGANGEQFF.

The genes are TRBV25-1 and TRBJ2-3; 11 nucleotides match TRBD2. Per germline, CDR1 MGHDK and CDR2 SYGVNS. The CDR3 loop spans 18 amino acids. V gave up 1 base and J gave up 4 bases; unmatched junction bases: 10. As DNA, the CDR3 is TGTGCCAGCAGTGAATTACTCCAATTAGCGGGAGGGCCAGATACGCAGTATTTT. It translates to CASSELLQLAGGPDTQYF.

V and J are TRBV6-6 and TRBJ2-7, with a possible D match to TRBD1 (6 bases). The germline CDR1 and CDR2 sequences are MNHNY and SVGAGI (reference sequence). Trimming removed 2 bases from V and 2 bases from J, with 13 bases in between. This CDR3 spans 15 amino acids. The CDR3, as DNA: TGTGCCAGCAGTTACGCCTGGGACATCGCCTACGAGCAGTACTTC. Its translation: CASSYAWDIAYEQYF.

DNA for the CDR3: TGTGCCAGCAGTTACTCGGAGGAGACCCAGTACTTC. Its protein product is CASSYSEETQYF. The chain recombines TRBV6-6 with TRBJ2-5; D uncertain. The germline gives CDR1 MNHNY, CDR2 SVGAGI (reference sequence). V lost 0 bases and J lost 5, with 4 bases in between. CDR3 length: 12 residues.